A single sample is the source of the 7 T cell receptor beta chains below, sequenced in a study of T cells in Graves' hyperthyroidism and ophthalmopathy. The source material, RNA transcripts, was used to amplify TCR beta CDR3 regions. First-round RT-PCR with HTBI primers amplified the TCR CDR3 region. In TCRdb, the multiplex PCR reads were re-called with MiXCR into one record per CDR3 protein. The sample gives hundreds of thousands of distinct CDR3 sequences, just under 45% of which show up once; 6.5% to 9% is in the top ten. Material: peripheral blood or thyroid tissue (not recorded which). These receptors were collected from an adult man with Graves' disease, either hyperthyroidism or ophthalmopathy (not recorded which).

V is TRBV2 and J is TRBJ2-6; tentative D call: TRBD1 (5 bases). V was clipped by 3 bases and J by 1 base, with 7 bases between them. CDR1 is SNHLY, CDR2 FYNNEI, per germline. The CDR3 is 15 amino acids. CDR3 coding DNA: TGTGCCAGCAGTGACAGGGATTCTGGGGCCAACGTCCTGACTTTC. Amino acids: CASSDRDSGANVLTF.

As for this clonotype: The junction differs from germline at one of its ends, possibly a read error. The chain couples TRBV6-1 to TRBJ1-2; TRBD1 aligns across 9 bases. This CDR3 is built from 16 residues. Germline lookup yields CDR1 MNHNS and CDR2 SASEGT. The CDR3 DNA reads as TGTGCCATCAGTTACTCTAGGACAGGGGCCAACTATGGCTACACCTTC. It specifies CAISYSRTGANYGYTF.

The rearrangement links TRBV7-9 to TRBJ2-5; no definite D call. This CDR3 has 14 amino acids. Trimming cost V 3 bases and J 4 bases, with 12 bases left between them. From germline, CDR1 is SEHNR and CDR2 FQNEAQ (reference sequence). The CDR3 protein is CASSLAGLIETQYF. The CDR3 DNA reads TGTGCCAGCAGCTTGGCCGGGTTAATAGAGACCCAGTACTTC.

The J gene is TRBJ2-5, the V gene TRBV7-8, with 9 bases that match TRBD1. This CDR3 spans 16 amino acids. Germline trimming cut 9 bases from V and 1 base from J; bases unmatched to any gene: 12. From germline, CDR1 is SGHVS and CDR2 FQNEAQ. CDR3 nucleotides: TGTGCCAGTAGTATCCGGACAGGGGCTATCCAAGAGACCCAGTACTTC. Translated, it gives CASSIRTGAIQETQYF.

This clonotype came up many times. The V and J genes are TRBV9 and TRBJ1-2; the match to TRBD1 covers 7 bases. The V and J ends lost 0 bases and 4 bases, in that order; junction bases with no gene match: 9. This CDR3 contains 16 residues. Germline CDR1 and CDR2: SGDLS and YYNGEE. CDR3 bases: TGTGCCAGCAGCGTAGACGCGAGGGGGCGCGGCTATGGCTACACCTTC. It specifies CASSVDARGRGYGYTF. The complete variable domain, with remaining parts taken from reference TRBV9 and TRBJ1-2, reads DSGVTQTPKHLITATGQRVTLRCSPRSGDLSVYWYQQSLDQGLQFLIQYYNGEERAKGNILERFSAQQFPDLHSELNLSSLELGDSALYFCASSVDARGRGYGYTFGSGTRLTVV.

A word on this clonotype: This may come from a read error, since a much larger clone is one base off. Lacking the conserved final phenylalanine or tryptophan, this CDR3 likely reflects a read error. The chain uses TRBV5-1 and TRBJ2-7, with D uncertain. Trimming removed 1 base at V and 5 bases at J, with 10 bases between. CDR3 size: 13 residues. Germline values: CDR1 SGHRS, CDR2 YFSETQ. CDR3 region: CASSLRGIDEQYL. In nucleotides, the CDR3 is TGCGCCAGCAGCTTGAGAGGAATCGACGAGCAGTACCTC.

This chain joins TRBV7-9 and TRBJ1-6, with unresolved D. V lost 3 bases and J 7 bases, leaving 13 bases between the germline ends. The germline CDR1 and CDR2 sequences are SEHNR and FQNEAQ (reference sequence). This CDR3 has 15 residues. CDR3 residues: CASSLAQIGNSPLHF. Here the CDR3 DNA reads TGTGCCAGCAGCTTGGCGCAAATCGGGAATTCACCCCTCCACTTT. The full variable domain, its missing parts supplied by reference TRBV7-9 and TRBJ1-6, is DTGVSQNPRHKITKRGQNVTFRCDPISEHNRLYWYRQTLGQGPEFLTYFQNEAQLEKSRLLSDRFSAERPKGSFSTLEIQRTEQGDSAMYLCASSLAQIGNSPLHFGNGTRLTVT.